This passage covers 11 T cell receptor beta chains from one sample sequenced in a study of blood T cell repertoires in COVID-19. Clones were read by immunoSEQ multiplex PCR, and TCRdb kept only the in-frame ones, dropping some. The top ten hold around 3.1% of the sample, which has around 100,000 clones, about 85% seen once. Sequencing input: peripheral blood. The receptors shown here come from a man between 45 and 60 years old in a cohort sampled during active COVID-19.

This clone was observed a single time. The chain recombines TRBV5-4 with TRBJ1-1; no definite D call. CDR1 is SGHNT, CDR2 YYREEE, per germline (reference sequence). Trimming took 1 base from V and 3 from J, leaving 16 bases between them. The CDR3 extends over 16 amino acids. The CDR3 DNA is TGTGCCAGCAGCTTGCCGAGAGGAGGATCGGACACTGAAGCTTTCTTT. Its protein is CASSLPRGGSDTEAFF.

The gene calls are TRBV4-2 and TRBJ2-5; 7 positions agree with TRBD2. The CDR3 consists of 16 residues. The trim removed 0 bases at V and 2 bases at J, leaving 6 bases unmatched. Germline lookup yields CDR1 LGHNA and CDR2 YNFKEQ. The CDR3 DNA reads TGTGCCAGCAGCCAAGAGAAGCGGGGCGTTCAAGAGACCCAGTACTTC. Translation gives CASSQEKRGVQETQYF.

This chain links TRBV9 with TRBJ1-1; perhaps TRBD1 as D (5 bases). From germline, CDR1 is SGDLS and CDR2 YYNGEE. Trimming cost V 3 bases and J 5 bases, with 20 bases left between them. This CDR3 is built from 16 residues. In nucleotides, the CDR3 is TGTGCCAGCAGCGCCGGGGAGGGGCGCGCTAGGACTGAAGCTTTCTTT. Translated: CASSAGEGRARTEAFF.

The rearrangement joins TRBV5-1 to TRBJ1-1; D might be TRBD1 (5 bases). The germline V gene has CDR1 SGHRS and CDR2 YFSETQ. V was shortened by 2 bases and J by 1 base, with 12 bases between the two germline ends. CDR3 length: 15 residues. CDR3 sequence: CASSFGNGGNTEAFF. The CDR3 DNA follows: TGCGCCAGCAGCTTTGGAAACGGGGGGAACACTGAAGCTTTCTTT.

The V call is TRBV21-1, the J call TRBJ2-1; the table's TRBD2 call for D was not verified on the DNA. TRBV21-1 is given as a pseudogene. The CDR3 is made up of 15 amino acids. The CDR3 bases are TGTGCCAGCAGCAAGCCTAGCCCTAGGCTGATGGGGCAGTTCTTC. Its protein is CASSKPSPRLMGQFF.

This clone was seen a single time. The V and J genes are TRBV27 and TRBJ2-2; possible D gene TRBD2, 6 bases. Germline V gene data show CDR1 as MNHEY and CDR2 as SMNVEV (reference sequence). CDR3 length: 15 residues. The V and J ends lost 3 bases and 5 bases respectively, with 13 bases between them. The CDR3 nucleotides are TGTGCCAGCAGTTTTCGGGGAGCGGGTACCGGGGAGCTGTTTTTT. This gives the protein CASSFRGAGTGELFF.

The chain carries TRBV12-3 or TRBV12-4 and TRBJ2-1; D remains ambiguous. With 2 bases removed from V and 4 bases from J, the gap between germline ends came to 3 bases. The CDR3 loop spans 12 amino acids. The CDR3 sequence is CASSLSYNEQFF. The CDR3 DNA follows: TGTGCCAGCAGTTTATCTTACAATGAGCAGTTCTTC.

V usage is TRBV2 and J usage is TRBJ1-5; 8 bases fit TRBD1. CDR1 and CDR2 (germline): SNHLY, FYNNEI. J was trimmed by 4 bases and V by 6 bases; bases with no gene match: 8. This CDR3 contains 15 residues. The CDR3 nucleotides are TGTGCCAGCAGCAAAGGACAGGGTGGGAATCAGCCCCAGCATTTT. Translated, it gives CASSKGQGGNQPQHF.

V is TRBV5-3 and J is TRBJ1-5; the D gene is possibly TRBD1 (5 bases). Being an ORF, TRBV5-3 has a function that is uncertain. V gave up 9 bases and J gave up 8 bases, with 18 bases separating them. This CDR3 contains 13 residues. The chain's CDR3 is CATLRRGFKPQHF. As DNA, the CDR3 is TGTGCCACCCTACGGAGGGGTTTCAAGCCCCAGCATTTT.

This clone has only a few counts. The chain links TRBV7-9 to TRBJ2-7; 9 positions agree with TRBD1. Trimming cost V 4 bases and J 7 bases; bases outside gene matches: 5. The CDR3 loop spans 13 amino acids. The germline CDR1 and CDR2 sequences are SEHNR and FQNEAQ (reference sequence). The CDR3 DNA reads TGTGCCAGCAGCTGGACAGGGGTTGGGGAGCAGTACTTC. Translated, it gives CASSWTGVGEQYF.

The V call is TRBV7-2, the J call TRBJ2-5; perhaps TRBD1 as D (5 bases). V lost 4 bases to trimming and J lost 1 base, with 13 bases between them. The CDR3 length is 15 residues. Germline V gene sequence: CDR1 SGHTA, CDR2 FQGNSA. CDR3 DNA sequence: TGTGCCAGCAGCTCATCGACAGCGCCCCAAGAGACCCAGTACTTC. Translated, it gives CASSSSTAPQETQYF. Full variable domain (rest looked up from reference TRBV7-2 and TRBJ2-5): GAGVSQSPSNKVTEKGKDVELRCDPISGHTALYWYRQSLGQGLEFLIYFQGNSAPDKSGLPSDRFSAERTGGSVSTLTIQRTQQEDSAVYLCASSSSTAPQETQYFGPGTRLLVL.